The 30 T cell receptor beta chains listed next were all sequenced from one sample in a study of T cell responses to AZD1222 COVID-19 vaccine. Here immunoSEQ multiplex PCR was the method, and the copy in TCRdb shows in-frame clones only, minus some. The repertoire holds under 130,000 clones, with roughly 87% as singletons. The material sequenced was peripheral blood, taken on day 0 of AZD1222 vaccination. The receptors here all came from an adult in good health.

In this sample, this clone turned up a few times. The rearrangement joins TRBV9 to TRBJ2-7; D gene ambiguous. V was trimmed by 4 bases and J by 2 bases, leaving 16 bases between them. This CDR3 has 15 amino acids. The germline V gene encodes CDR1 SGDLS and CDR2 YYNGEE. CDR3 sequence: CASSPSEAGTYEQYF. The CDR3 DNA sequence: TGTGCCAGCAGCCCCTCAGAGGCAGGTACCTACGAGCAGTACTTC.

This chain links TRBV20-1 with TRBJ1-1; TRBD1 is a possible D gene (6 bases). Germline-derived CDR1 and CDR2 are DFQATT and SNEGSKA (reference sequence). Trimming removed 3 bases at V and 0 bases at J, with 23 bases between. The CDR3 extends over 18 amino acids. CDR3 bases: TGCAGTGCTAGTGGGGCGCGCGGGGGGCAGGACGTGAACACTGAAGCTTTCTTT. Protein sequence: CSASGARGGQDVNTEAFF.

The genes are TRBV20-1 and TRBJ2-7; D not resolved. The CDR3 is 10 amino acids. Trimming took off 5 bases at V and 4 bases at J, with 6 bases between the two ends. Germline V gives CDR1 DFQATT, CDR2 SNEGSKA (reference sequence). The CDR3 loop is CSAGTYEQYF. The CDR3 DNA follows: TGCAGTGCTGGAACATACGAGCAGTACTTC.

In DNA, the CDR3 is TGTGCCTGGAGGTCGAGGGATCGGTCACCCCTCCACTTT. This translates into CAWRSRDRSPLHF. The chain has TRBV30 and TRBJ1-6; D call uncertain. V lost 3 bases and J 10 bases, leaving 13 bases between the germline ends. CDR1 and CDR2 (germline): GTSNPN, SVGIG (reference sequence). The CDR3 is 13 residues long.

This clone came up once. The gene calls are TRBV4-2 and TRBJ1-2, with D unclear. Germline CDR1 LGHNA, CDR2 YNFKEQ. There are 12 residues in the CDR3. Trimming took 3 bases from V and 2 from J, leaving 4 bases between them. Here the CDR3 reads CASSQENYGYTF. CDR3 nucleotide sequence: TGTGCCAGCAGCCAGGAAAACTATGGCTACACCTTC.

This clone was counted once. The V call is TRBV19, the J call TRBJ1-4; no clear D. Trimming took off 1 base at V and 6 bases at J, with 12 bases between the two ends. Germline V gene sequence: CDR1 LNHDA, CDR2 SQIVND (reference sequence). The CDR3 has 15 residues. The CDR3 loop reads CASSIGGGWDEKLFF. CDR3 DNA: TGTGCCAGTAGTATAGGGGGAGGCTGGGATGAAAAACTGTTTTTT.

The V and J genes are TRBV5-6 and TRBJ2-2; D is possibly TRBD1 (7 bases). Per germline, CDR1 SGHDT and CDR2 YYEEEE. This CDR3 has 14 amino acids. V lost 4 bases, J lost 5 bases, and 12 bases lay in between. The CDR3 here is CASSPTGRTGELFF. The CDR3 DNA sequence: TGTGCCAGCAGCCCGACAGGGAGGACCGGGGAGCTGTTTTTT.

This clone has a handful of counts. CDR3 sequence (DNA): TGTGCCAGCAACAAACTCGGGGGAAATGAAGCTTTCTTT. Translated, it gives CASNKLGGNEAFF. The genes are TRBV7-8 and TRBJ1-1; TRBD1 might be the D (5 bases). The CDR3 totals 13 residues. V lost 7 bases and J 7 bases, leaving 16 bases between the germline ends. The germline V gene encodes CDR1 SGHVS and CDR2 FQNEAQ.

The genes are TRBV5-5 and TRBJ2-2; D could derive from TRBD1 or TRBD2 (5 bases each). V gave up 0 bases and J gave up 5 bases, with 8 bases separating them. Looked up from germline, CDR1 is SGHKS and CDR2 is YYEKEE (reference sequence). The CDR3 sequence is 14 residues long. CDR3 bases: TGTGCCAGCAGCTTGGCCGGGGCAACCGGGGAGCTGTTTTTT. Its translation is CASSLAGATGELFF.

The rearrangement links TRBV20-1 to TRBJ1-5; D may be TRBD1 (6 bases). The CDR3 extends over 15 amino acids. V lost 3 bases and J lost 0, with 12 bases in between. CDR1 is DFQATT and CDR2 is SNEGSKA in the germline V gene (reference sequence). The CDR3 DNA is TGCAGTGCTAGTACCGGGACAAATAGCAATCAGCCCCAGCATTTT. This codes for CSASTGTNSNQPQHF.

This chain joins TRBV20-1 and TRBJ2-1; 8 bases are shared with TRBD2. This CDR3 region has 13 residues. V dropped 3 bases and J dropped 9; count of bases not matched to a gene: 7. In germline, CDR1 is DFQATT, CDR2 SNEGSKA (reference sequence). In DNA form, the CDR3 reads TGCAGTGCTAGTCCGGGGGGGCCTGGTGAGCAGTTCTTC. This translates into CSASPGGPGEQFF.

The rearrangement uses TRBV7-9 and TRBJ2-3, with D possibly TRBD2 on 5 matching bases. V lost 7 bases to trimming and J lost 0 bases, with 11 bases between them. The CDR3 totals 14 residues. Germline values: CDR1 SEHNR, CDR2 FQNEAQ (reference sequence). The CDR3 sequence: CASNPGLSTDTQYF. CDR3 DNA: TGTGCCAGCAATCCCGGACTCAGCACAGATACGCAGTATTTT. Filled out from reference TRBV7-9 and TRBJ2-3, the complete variable domain reads DTGVSQNPRHKITKRGQNVTFRCDPISEHNRLYWYRQTLGQGPEFLTYFQNEAQLEKSRLLSDRFSAERPKGSFSTLEIQRTEQGDSAMYLCASNPGLSTDTQYFGPGTRLTVL.

The chain carries TRBV10-3 and TRBJ1-1; D perhaps matches TRBD1 (6 bases). V gave up 11 bases and J gave up 1 base, with 11 bases separating them. CDR3 size: 12 residues. Germline V gene sequence: CDR1 ENHRY, CDR2 SYGVKD. CDR3 bases: TGTGCCTCCCAGACAGGGAACACTGAAGCTTTCTTT. Its protein is CASQTGNTEAFF.

The CDR3 DNA reads TGTGCCAGCAGCTTTAAGGGGGGGTCGGGCACTGAAGCTTTCTTT. Its translation: CASSFKGGSGTEAFF. The V gene is TRBV6-5, the J gene TRBJ1-1, with a possible D match to TRBD1 (6 bases). This CDR3 spans 15 amino acids. Trimming removed 6 bases at V and 4 bases at J, with 18 bases between. Germline V gives CDR1 MNHEY, CDR2 SVGAGI.

The gene calls are TRBV4-2 and TRBJ2-7; 7 bases are shared with TRBD2. The germline gives CDR1 LGHNA, CDR2 YNFKEQ. V lost 0 bases to trimming and J lost 2 bases; unmatched junction nucleotides: 13. The CDR3 length is 18 residues. The CDR3 region is CASSQEISGGLLAYEQYF. In nucleotides, the CDR3 is TGTGCCAGCAGCCAAGAAATTTCGGGGGGACTGCTTGCCTACGAGCAGTACTTC.

The rearrangement links TRBV4-2 to TRBJ2-1; 7 nucleotides line up with TRBD2. The trim removed 1 base at V and 0 bases at J, leaving 9 bases unmatched. CDR3 size: 18 residues. Per germline, CDR1 LGHNA and CDR2 YNFKEQ. The CDR3 here is CASSQVARLARSYNEQFF. The CDR3 nucleotides are TGTGCCAGCAGCCAAGTCGCCCGACTAGCCCGCTCCTACAATGAGCAGTTCTTC.

The chain links TRBV6-2 or TRBV6-3 to TRBJ1-1; D is undetermined. Trimming cost V 0 bases and J 0 bases, with 11 bases left between them. The CDR3 sequence is 16 residues long. Per germline, CDR1 MNHEY and CDR2 SVGEGT. The CDR3 region has the DNA TGTGCCAGCAGTTACTCGAGGACCGGGCTGAACACTGAAGCTTTCTTT. Translating it yields CASSYSRTGLNTEAFF.

V gene TRBV6-5 combines with J gene TRBJ2-1; tentatively, D is TRBD1 (6 bases). CDR1 and CDR2 from the germline V gene are MNHEY and SVGAGI. The germline V and J ends were trimmed by 7 bases and 0 bases, with 13 bases remaining between them. This CDR3 spans 15 amino acids. DNA of the CDR3: TGTGCCAGCATTACAGGGCCGAGCTCCTACAATGAGCAGTTCTTC. Translation: CASITGPSSYNEQFF.

The rearrangement links TRBV4-2 to TRBJ1-3; possibly TRBD1 for D (6 bases). Germline V gene sequence: CDR1 LGHNA, CDR2 YNFKEQ. Trimming left V 4 bases short and J 4 bases short, with 17 bases between. CDR3 length: 16 amino acids. CDR3 loop: CASSLTGQKLGNTIYF. As DNA, the CDR3 is TGTGCCAGCAGCCTAACCGGACAGAAATTAGGAAACACCATATATTTT.

Here the CDR3 DNA reads TGTGCCAGCAGCCGGCGGGTTGGGACGGGAGTTACCTATGGCTACACCTTC. It specifies CASSRRVGTGVTYGYTF. The chain carries TRBV5-4 and TRBJ1-2; D may be TRBD1 (5 bases). Trimming removed 4 bases at V and 4 bases at J, with 23 bases between. Per germline, CDR1 SGHNT and CDR2 YYREEE (reference sequence). The CDR3 extends over 17 amino acids.

This clone was picked up a small number of times. The chain has TRBV27 and TRBJ2-7; possibly TRBD1 or TRBD2 for D (5 bases each). In germline, CDR1 is MNHEY, CDR2 SMNVEV (reference sequence). The length of the CDR3 is 14 residues. Trimming shortened V by 8 bases and J by 0 bases, and 14 bases separated the two germline ends. This CDR3 is CASGLWGISYEQYF. The DNA for the CDR3 is TGTGCCAGCGGGCTCTGGGGGATCTCCTACGAGCAGTACTTC.

The chain recombines TRBV6-2 or TRBV6-3 with TRBJ1-1; 9 bases line up with TRBD1. CDR3 length: 17 residues. V was pared by 5 bases and J by 1 base, with 11 bases of the junction left unmatched. Germline assignment: CDR1 MNHEY and CDR2 SVGEGT. The CDR3 is CASSPRGQGIKNTEAFF. CDR3 DNA sequence: TGTGCCAGCAGTCCACGCGGACAGGGGATAAAGAACACTGAAGCTTTCTTT.

The chain joins TRBV6-5 to TRBJ2-3; 7 bases align to TRBD2. Germline CDR1 MNHEY, CDR2 SVGAGI. The CDR3 is made up of 14 amino acids. J was trimmed by 2 bases and V by 7 bases; bases with no gene match: 6. The CDR3 spells CASKIGGDTDTQYF. The CDR3 DNA is TGTGCCAGCAAAATTGGGGGGGACACAGATACGCAGTATTTT.

The chain joins TRBV7-2 to TRBJ2-7; no reliable D call. The V and J ends lost 0 bases and 2 bases respectively, with 11 bases between them. Germline V lookup: CDR1 SGHTA, CDR2 FQGNSA. The CDR3 has 15 amino acids. This CDR3 is CASSLARGNPYEQYF. The CDR3 DNA reads TGTGCCAGCAGCTTAGCGCGTGGGAATCCCTACGAGCAGTACTTC.

The chain carries TRBV3-1 (or the pseudogene TRBV3-2) and TRBJ2-7; D unclear. The V end was cut by 8 bases, the J end by 7 bases, with 24 bases between. Germline lookup yields CDR1 LGHDT and CDR2 YNNKEL (reference sequence). This CDR3 spans 15 amino acids. CDR3 in DNA: TGTGCCAGCGACCCCGACTTTTGGTGGGTTGGTGAGCAGTACTTC. It yields the protein CASDPDFWWVGEQYF.

V gene TRBV5-6 combines with J gene TRBJ2-7; no definite D call. V lost 4 bases to trimming and J lost 2 bases, with 10 bases between them. Germline CDR1 reads SGHDT; CDR2 reads YYEEEE. The CDR3 consists of 13 residues. The CDR3 bases are TGTGCCAGCAGCCCCTTCGGTCCCTACGAGCAGTACTTC. It is translated as CASSPFGPYEQYF.

The V call is TRBV7-9, the J call TRBJ1-2; D may be TRBD1 (5 bases). The germline V and J ends were trimmed by 1 base and 8 bases, with 11 bases remaining between them. There are 13 residues in the CDR3. Germline CDR1 reads SEHNR; CDR2 reads FQNEAQ (reference sequence). The CDR3 DNA reads as TGTGCCAGCAGCTTAGAAGCAGGGCTGGGCTACACCTTC. Protein product: CASSLEAGLGYTF.

The table lists this clone with a count of one. V is TRBV27 and J is TRBJ2-1, with D perhaps assigned TRBD1 or TRBD2 (7 bases each). V lost 2 bases to trimming and J lost 8 bases, with 19 bases between them. This CDR3 has 16 amino acids. Germline values: CDR1 MNHEY, CDR2 SMNVEV (reference sequence). The chain's CDR3 is CASSLAQGGWYDEQFF. The CDR3 coding sequence is TGTGCCAGCAGTTTAGCCCAGGGGGGGTGGTACGATGAGCAGTTCTTC.

The chain is built from TRBV4-3 and TRBJ2-3, with TRBD2 matching 7 bases. From germline, CDR1 is LGHNA and CDR2 YSLEER. The CDR3 length is 17 residues. V gave up 0 bases and J gave up 3 bases; unmatched junction bases: 9. Here the CDR3 reads CASSQDGAGSSTDTQYF. In DNA, the CDR3 is TGCGCCAGCAGCCAAGATGGAGCGGGGTCTAGTACAGATACGCAGTATTTT.

The chain recombines TRBV6-2 or TRBV6-3 with TRBJ2-7, with D hard to call. Trimming left V 6 bases short and J 6 bases short, with 9 bases between. Germline lookup yields CDR1 MNHEY and CDR2 SVGEGT. The CDR3 is made up of 11 amino acids. CDR3 DNA sequence: TGTGCCAGCAGGTACGGGCTCGAGCAGTACTTC. It yields the protein CASRYGLEQYF.